These T cell receptor beta chains were read from a single sample in a study of blood T cell repertoires in COVID-19. Data came from immunoSEQ multiplex PCR; TCRdb stores just in-frame clones and leaves some out. The sample includes roughly 150,000 clones, around 81% of them seen just once. Material for sequencing was peripheral blood. The receptor source for this set is a man aged 65-85 years with active or convalescent COVID-19. Both conserved end residues are trimmed from each CDR3.

j_gene,v_gene,CDR3aa
TRBJ1-5,TRBV5-1,ASSLQGANNQPQH
TRBJ2-5,TRBV18,ASSPGQGAAVPQY
TRBJ1-5,TRBV27,ASSLGLNQPQH
TRBJ2-1,TRBV27,ASSQGQGYSEQF
TRBJ2-3,TRBV19,ASSIHGSGSYTQY
TRBJ1-2,TRBV15,ATSRQGQAAYGYT
TRBJ1-1,TRBV7-9,ASSLAWRVNTEAF
TRBJ1-2,TRBV7-9,ASSPTGTGRNYGYT
TRBJ1-2,TRBV4-1,ASSRDRGPAHYGYT
TRBJ2-1,TRBV28,ASSLSGEYNEQF
TRBJ2-2,TRBV5-4,ASSSATGVLRAGELF
TRBJ1-1,TRBV5-1,ASSSPRDTEAF
TRBJ1-1,TRBV4-3,ASSQSQGVSAF
TRBJ1-2,TRBV10-3,AISESEWRDYGYT
TRBJ2-3,TRBV7-6,ASSLRPDTQY
TRBJ1-3,TRBV19,ASSPGRGAGNTIY
TRBJ2-3,TRBV7-2,ASSYSGLAGVTDTQY
TRBJ2-7,TRBV4-1,ASSQEPTGTTYEQY
TRBJ1-1,TRBV5-8,ASSLLGSLNTEAF
TRBJ1-2,TRBV15,ATSRDRANYGYT
TRBJ1-3,TRBV7-2,ASSPAPISGNTIY
TRBJ2-7,TRBV10-3,AITGGYEQY
TRBJ1-4,TRBV3-1/TRBV3-2,ASSPRSGVSNAGEKLF
TRBJ1-4,TRBV28,ASRRQGGTNEKLF
TRBJ2-2,TRBV19,ASSIERGRTGELF
TRBJ1-4,TRBV28,ASSWGPGEEKLF